The 21 T cell receptor beta chains in this list originate from one sample, sequenced in a study of blood T cell repertoires in COVID-19. TCRdb keeps only in-frame clones here, not all; method: immunoSEQ multiplex PCR. The repertoire holds roughly 330,000 clones, with roughly nine tenths as singletons. Material for sequencing was PBMCs or T cells enriched from blood (not recorded which). The receptors originated from a woman aged 30 to 39 who had recovered from COVID-19.

The gene calls are TRBV19 and TRBJ1-2; 7 bases map to TRBD1. With V trimmed by 6 bases and J by 4 bases, 14 bases remained unmatched. In germline, CDR1 is LNHDA, CDR2 SQIVND (reference sequence). This CDR3 spans 16 amino acids. CDR3 loop: CASRPALGQLFYGYTF. CDR3 nucleotides: TGTGCCAGTAGGCCCGCCCTGGGACAGCTCTTCTATGGCTACACCTTC.

The chain couples TRBV18 to TRBJ1-1; TRBD1 matches at 11 bases. After removal of 1 base from V and 6 bases from J, the junction contained 4 bases not matched to a gene. CDR1 KGHSH and CDR2 LQKENI come from the germline V gene. The length of the CDR3 is 15 residues. DNA for the CDR3: TGTGCCAGCTCACCACTTGGACAGGGGGCCGCTGAAGCTTTCTTT. Amino acids: CASSPLGQGAAEAFF.

V and J are TRBV9 and TRBJ1-1; tentative D call: TRBD1 (5 bases). The V gene lost 1 base and the J gene lost 3 bases, with 10 bases spanning the gap. This CDR3 contains 14 residues. Germline CDR1 and CDR2: SGDLS and YYNGEE. The CDR3 sequence: CASSVNGGDTEAFF. In DNA form, the CDR3 reads TGTGCCAGCAGCGTAAACGGGGGAGACACTGAAGCTTTCTTT.

Written as DNA, the CDR3 is TGTGCCAGTAGAGACACAGGGTACCCTGGGGCCAACGTCCTGACTTTC. Protein sequence: CASRDTGYPGANVLTF. V and J are TRBV19 and TRBJ2-6, with a weak D call TRBD1 (6 bases). The CDR3 is 16 amino acids. Looked up from germline, CDR1 is LNHDA and CDR2 is SQIVND (reference sequence). Deletions cut 6 bases from V and 2 bases from J, with 14 bases between.

This clone came up a few times. The CDR3 protein is CATRGGPDSNTGELFF. CDR3 sequence (DNA): TGTGCCACCCGGGGGGGACCAGACTCGAACACCGGGGAGCTGTTTTTT. The J gene is TRBJ2-2, the V gene TRBV24-1; 8 bases match TRBD2. The trim removed 9 bases at V and 0 bases at J, leaving 8 bases unmatched. The CDR3 is 16 amino acids. The V gene's germline CDR1 is KGHDR and CDR2 SFDVKD.

The genes are TRBV3-1 (or the pseudogene TRBV3-2) and TRBJ1-2; D is unresolved. The germline V gene encodes CDR1 LGHDT and CDR2 YNNKEL (reference sequence). This CDR3 contains 14 residues. V dropped 4 bases and J dropped 2 bases, with 11 bases sitting between them. The DNA for the CDR3 is TGTGCCAGCAGCCCCCTGGGTAGCAACTATGGCTACACCTTC. Protein: CASSPLGSNYGYTF.

This clone was found once. This chain joins TRBV29-1 and TRBJ1-1; D gene uncertain. The CDR3 extends over 14 amino acids. Germline assignment: CDR1 SQVTM and CDR2 ANQGSEA. V was pared by 6 bases and J by 1 base, with 15 bases between. Written as DNA, the CDR3 is TGCAGCGTGCGGGAGAGCGGTGGGAACACTGAAGCTTTCTTT. It encodes CSVRESGGNTEAFF. The whole variable domain, filled in from reference TRBV29-1 and TRBJ1-1, reads SAVISQKPSRDICQRGTSLTIQCQVDSQVTMMFWYRQQPGQSLTLIATANQGSEATYESGFVIDKFPISRPNLTFSTLTVSNMSPEDSSIYLCSVRESGGNTEAFFGQGTRLTVV.

The V and J genes are TRBV15 and TRBJ1-4; 8 nucleotides line up with TRBD1. The ends lost 0 bases at V and 5 bases at J; junction bases unmatched: 2. The CDR3 sequence is 15 residues long. Per the germline V gene, CDR1 is LNHNV and CDR2 is YYDKDF (reference sequence). The CDR3 sequence is CATSRDYRGNEKLFF. DNA for the CDR3: TGTGCCACCAGCAGAGATTACAGGGGGAATGAAAAACTGTTTTTT.

V gene TRBV27 combines with J gene TRBJ2-5; 12 bases fit TRBD2. This CDR3 has 14 amino acids. With V trimmed by 3 bases and J by 4 bases, 0 bases remained unmatched. Germline assignment: CDR1 MNHEY and CDR2 SMNVEV (reference sequence). The CDR3: CASSLTSGGETQYF. The DNA of the CDR3 is TGTGCCAGCAGTTTGACTAGCGGGGGAGAGACCCAGTACTTC.

Details on this clone: The same CDR3 is also encoded by other DNA sequences in this sample. The V call is TRBV9, the J call TRBJ2-7, with 11 bases identical to TRBD2. The CDR3 contains 14 residues. CDR1 is SGDLS and CDR2 is YYNGEE in the germline V gene. V dropped 1 base and J dropped 3; count of bases not matched to a gene: 0. The CDR3 region is CASSVTSGGYEQYF. CDR3 coding DNA: TGTGCCAGCAGCGTAACTAGCGGGGGCTACGAGCAGTACTTC.

The rearrangement links TRBV5-5 to TRBJ1-6; D is uncertain. Germline V lookup: CDR1 SGHKS, CDR2 YYEKEE (reference sequence). Between the trimmed V and J ends, which lost 0 bases and 0 bases, there was a span of 10 bases. The CDR3 contains 17 residues. The CDR3 DNA follows: TGTGCCAGCAGCTTGGGTGGCGCGGGCTCCTATAATTCACCCCTCCACTTT. It translates to CASSLGGAGSYNSPLHF.

The CDR3 reads CASSPFEQGALTEAFF. The DNA for the CDR3 is TGTGCCAGCAGCCCATTTGAACAGGGGGCCTTGACTGAAGCTTTCTTT. The chain employs TRBV13 and TRBJ1-1, with 9 bases fitting TRBD1. There are 16 residues in the CDR3. In germline, CDR1 is PRHDT, CDR2 FYEKMQ (reference sequence). With 5 bases clipped from V and 5 bases from J, the junction kept 12 bases outside the gene matches.

This chain connects TRBV5-4 to TRBJ2-6, with D tentatively TRBD1 (6 bases). The CDR3 loop spans 15 amino acids. CDR1 SGHNT and CDR2 YYREEE come from the germline V gene (reference sequence). V lost 4 bases to trimming and J lost 4 bases, with 12 bases between them. Written as DNA, the CDR3 is TGTGCCAGCAGCCGACCAGGGGTGGGGGCCAACGTCCTGACTTTC. Translation: CASSRPGVGANVLTF.

A word on this clone: The sample has other DNA sequences that encode this CDR3 too. V is TRBV20-1 and J is TRBJ2-1; 7 positions match TRBD1. Germline CDR1 and CDR2: DFQATT and SNEGSKA (reference sequence). Trimming cost V 3 bases and J 1 base; bases outside gene matches: 3. The CDR3 runs to 14 residues. The CDR3 DNA follows: TGCAGTGCTAGTGGCAGGGGGTCCTACAATGAGCAGTTCTTC. This gives the protein CSASGRGSYNEQFF.

The rearrangement links TRBV27 to TRBJ1-4; 7 bases are a match to TRBD1. After removal of 8 bases from V and 3 bases from J, the junction contained 3 bases not matched to a gene. CDR1 and CDR2 (germline): MNHEY, SMNVEV (reference sequence). The CDR3 length is 13 residues. This CDR3 reads CASYRGPNEKLFF. The DNA of the CDR3 is TGTGCCAGCTACAGGGGACCTAATGAAAAACTGTTTTTT.

This sequence joins TRBV7-2 and TRBJ1-1; no clear D gene. Trimming left V 5 bases short and J 9 bases short, with 19 bases between. The CDR3 runs 14 residues. Germline CDR1 SGHTA, CDR2 FQGNSA. This CDR3 reads CASSVSFGGFQAFF. The CDR3 DNA reads TGTGCCAGCAGCGTATCTTTCGGCGGCTTTCAAGCTTTCTTT.

The V call is TRBV12-3 or TRBV12-4, the J call TRBJ2-1, with D tentatively TRBD1 (5 bases). The CDR3 extends over 10 amino acids. V was cut by 7 bases and J by 9 bases, with 7 bases left in between. In DNA form, the CDR3 reads TGTGCCAGCAAGGGGCGTGAGCAGTTCTTC. It encodes CASKGREQFF.

The CDR3 loop is CASSPSPVGEVNTEAFF. For the CDR3, the DNA is TGTGCCAGCAGCCCGAGCCCCGTGGGAGAAGTGAACACTGAAGCTTTCTTT. The V call is TRBV9, the J call TRBJ1-1; D remains unclear. The V and J ends lost 4 bases and 0 bases respectively, with 19 bases between them. Germline-derived CDR1 and CDR2 are SGDLS and YYNGEE. This CDR3 spans 17 amino acids.

This chain joins TRBV4-2 and TRBJ2-5, with D tentatively TRBD2 (6 bases). This CDR3 has 16 amino acids. Trimming pared 5 bases from V and 5 bases from J, leaving 21 bases between. The germline V gene encodes CDR1 LGHNA and CDR2 YNFKEQ. The CDR3 is CASSYSGLGLGETQYF. DNA for the CDR3: TGTGCCAGCAGCTATAGCGGCCTGGGGCTAGGGGAGACCCAGTACTTC.

This chain connects TRBV7-8 to TRBJ1-2; tentative D call: TRBD1 (5 bases). The CDR3 contains 15 residues. Germline CDR1 is SGHVS and CDR2 is FQNEAQ. V lost 1 base and J 4 bases, leaving 13 bases between the germline ends. This CDR3 reads CASSLVSGGFYGYTF. The DNA of the CDR3 is TGTGCCAGCAGCTTAGTCTCTGGGGGGTTCTATGGCTACACCTTC.

DNA for the CDR3: TGTGCCAGCGTCCCCAGATTTAACTATGGCTACACCTTC. Translation: CASVPRFNYGYTF. The chain recombines TRBV2 with TRBJ1-2; no clear D. Between the trimmed V and J ends, which lost 8 bases and 1 base, there was a span of 11 bases. CDR3 length: 13 amino acids. Germline loops: CDR1 SNHLY, CDR2 FYNNEI.